A selection of T cell receptor beta chains follows, all from one sample in a study of read filtering for tumor transcriptome and immune sequencing. MiXCR, applied by TCRdb to the reads, yields one record per CDR3 protein. Counted here are around 140,000 distinct CDR3 sequences, roughly 13% occurring once; the ten biggest clones make up 8.4%. The sample taken for sequencing was a population of CD138-negative cells sorted from bone marrow. Receptor source: a donor at least 40 years old with multiple myeloma. CDR3s include the opening cysteine and the closing phenylalanine or tryptophan. Fields, in order: D gene, clone size, V gene, J gene, CDR3 protein, CDR3 DNA. A D gene is named only where the DNA matches it firmly. Expanded clones get a size class; other rows say once, few or many, or leave the size out.

D: -; size: many; V: TRBV20-1; J: TRBJ1-5; CDR3: CSATHSNQPQHF; DNA: TGCAGTGCCACTCATAGCAATCAGCCCCAGCATTTT
D: -; size: many; V: TRBV6-2/TRBV6-3; J: TRBJ2-1; CDR3: CASSYSSSYNEQFF; DNA: TGTGCCAGCAGTTACTCGAGCTCCTACAATGAGCAGTTCTTC
D: -; size: many; V: TRBV9; J: TRBJ2-1; CDR3: CASSLLTGGFSSYNEQFF; DNA: TGTGCCAGCAGCTTACTTACGGGGGGCTTTTCTTCCTACAATGAGCAGTTCTTC
D: -; size: many; V: TRBV20-1; J: TRBJ2-1; CDR3: CSASSGQSDEQFF; DNA: TGCAGTGCCTCCAGTGGGCAATCGGATGAGCAGTTCTTC
D: TRBD2; size: many; V: TRBV29-1; J: TRBJ2-7; CDR3: CSVPGLAYNEQYF; DNA: TGCAGCGTCCCGGGACTAGCGTATAACGAGCAGTACTTC
D: -; size: many; V: TRBV27; J: TRBJ2-6; CDR3: CASSQRKGANVLTF; DNA: TGTGCCAGCAGTCAGCGTAAAGGGGCCAACGTCCTGACTTTC
D: -; size: medium-sized; V: TRBV7-9; J: TRBJ2-1; CDR3: CASSQLDSNNEQFF; DNA: TGTGCCAGCAGCCAACTCGACAGCAACAATGAGCAGTTCTTC
D: TRBD2; size: -; V: TRBV5-5; J: TRBJ2-5; CDR3: CASSRGTSGPIVETQYF; DNA: TGTGCCAGCAGCCGCGGGACTAGCGGGCCCATTGTCGAGACCCAGTACTTC
D: TRBD2; size: many; V: TRBV14; J: TRBJ2-1; CDR3: CASSHLSGRGDNEQFF; DNA: TGTGCCAGCAGCCATCTTAGCGGGAGAGGGGACAATGAGCAGTTCTTC
D: -; size: many; V: TRBV12-3/TRBV12-4; J: TRBJ2-1; CDR3: CASSPERNIAYNEQFF; DNA: TGTGCCAGCAGCCCCGAGCGCAACATAGCCTACAATGAGCAGTTCTTC
D: -; size: -; V: TRBV29-1; J: TRBJ1-1; CDR3: CSAMEAVNTEAFF; DNA: TGCAGCGCCATGGAGGCGGTGAACACTGAAGCTTTCTTT
D: TRBD2; size: many; V: TRBV7-8; J: TRBJ2-2; CDR3: CASSPMRTGGASTGELFF; DNA: TGTGCCAGCAGCCCTATGCGCACGGGAGGGGCAAGCACCGGGGAGCTGTTTTTT
D: -; size: -; V: TRBV11-3; J: TRBJ2-2; CDR3: CASSSGDSTGELFF; DNA: TGTGCCAGCAGCTCTGGGGATAGCACCGGGGAGCTGTTTTTT
D: -; size: many; V: TRBV30; J: TRBJ2-1; CDR3: CAWAPGNEQFF; DNA: TGTGCCTGGGCCCCTGGGAATGAGCAGTTCTTC
D: -; size: many; V: TRBV7-2; J: TRBJ2-7; CDR3: CASSSTVYEQYF; DNA: TGTGCCAGCAGCTCGACAGTTTACGAGCAGTACTTC
D: -; size: many; V: TRBV7-2; J: TRBJ2-2; CDR3: CASSVGGTVNTGELFF; DNA: TGTGCCAGCAGCGTGGGGGGGACAGTTAACACCGGGGAGCTGTTTTTT
D: TRBD1; size: many; V: TRBV5-1; J: TRBJ1-5; CDR3: CASSWGTDPNQPQHF; DNA: TGCGCCAGCAGCTGGGGGACAGATCCCAATCAGCCCCAGCATTTT
D: TRBD1; size: -; V: TRBV13; J: TRBJ2-1; CDR3: CASSLGGTAQFF; DNA: TGTGCCAGCAGCTTAGGAGGGACAGCACAGTTCTTC
D: TRBD2; size: many; V: TRBV14; J: TRBJ2-1; CDR3: CASSQEQREIYNEQFF; DNA: TGTGCCAGCAGCCAAGAACAGCGGGAGATTTACAATGAGCAGTTCTTC
D: -; size: many; V: TRBV7-2; J: TRBJ2-1; CDR3: CASSFSGLSYNEQFF; DNA: TGTGCCAGCAGCTTTTCCGGGCTCTCCTACAATGAGCAGTTCTTC
D: -; size: many; V: TRBV7-2; J: TRBJ2-1; CDR3: CASSLLAGFYNEQFF; DNA: TGTGCCAGCAGCTTATTGGCAGGGTTCTACAATGAGCAGTTCTTC
D: -; size: many; V: TRBV12-3/TRBV12-4; J: TRBJ2-7; CDR3: CASSLTGSSGGSEQYF; DNA: TGTGCCAGCAGTCTTACAGGGTCTAGCGGAGGCTCGGAGCAGTACTTC
D: -; size: many; V: TRBV15; J: TRBJ2-5; CDR3: CATSRDQAQGKGETQYF; DNA: TGTGCCACCAGCAGAGATCAAGCTCAGGGAAAGGGAGAGACCCAGTACTTC
D: -; size: many; V: TRBV10-3; J: TRBJ1-5; CDR3: CAISEMDGNQPQHF; DNA: TGTGCCATCAGTGAAATGGACGGTAATCAGCCCCAGCATTTT
D: TRBD1; size: many; V: TRBV20-1; J: TRBJ2-7; CDR3: CSANTGTGVSYEQYF; DNA: TGCAGTGCCAACACTGGTACAGGGGTCTCCTACGAGCAGTACTTC
D: -; size: many; V: TRBV20-1; J: TRBJ2-1; CDR3: CSASSDQNNEQFF; DNA: TGCAGTGCTAGTAGCGACCAAAACAATGAGCAGTTCTTC
D: -; size: many; V: TRBV20-1; J: TRBJ1-1; CDR3: CSATGTWGTEAFF; DNA: TGCAGTGCAACCGGGACCTGGGGGACTGAAGCTTTCTTT
D: TRBD2; size: few; V: TRBV11-2; J: TRBJ2-3; CDR3: CASSSGAGPVDTQYF; DNA: TGTGCCAGCAGCTCTGGAGCGGGACCCGTAGATACGCAGTATTTT
D: -; size: many; V: TRBV6-5; J: TRBJ2-2; CDR3: CASSEDRLNTGELFF; DNA: TGTGCCAGCAGTGAAGACAGGTTAAACACCGGGGAGCTGTTTTTT
D: -; size: many; V: TRBV20-1; J: TRBJ2-5; CDR3: CSASLPNRDYQETQYF; DNA: TGCAGTGCTAGCCTTCCCAACAGGGATTACCAAGAGACCCAGTACTTC
D: TRBD2; size: many; V: TRBV27; J: TRBJ2-1; CDR3: CASSLTGLAGYNEQFF; DNA: TGTGCCAGCAGTTTAACCGGACTAGCGGGGTACAATGAGCAGTTCTTC
D: TRBD1; size: many; V: TRBV7-9; J: TRBJ2-7; CDR3: CASSPRQGTGGSYEQYF; DNA: TGTGCCAGCAGCCCCCGACAGGGGACTGGGGGCTCTTACGAGCAGTACTTC
D: TRBD2; size: many; V: TRBV2; J: TRBJ2-1; CDR3: CASRPTSGIDYNEQFF; DNA: TGTGCCAGCAGACCGACTAGCGGGATAGACTACAATGAGCAGTTCTTC
D: TRBD2; size: many; V: TRBV12-3/TRBV12-4; J: TRBJ2-1; CDR3: CASTPEWEGNEQFF; DNA: TGTGCCAGCACTCCTGAGTGGGAGGGGAATGAGCAGTTCTTC
D: TRBD2; size: many; V: TRBV27; J: TRBJ2-7; CDR3: CASSFSLAGHEQYF; DNA: TGTGCCAGCAGTTTTAGTCTAGCGGGACACGAGCAGTACTTC
D: -; size: many; V: TRBV5-5; J: TRBJ2-1; CDR3: CASSLEVLPYNEQFF; DNA: TGTGCCAGCAGTTTGGAGGTCTTACCCTACAATGAGCAGTTCTTC
D: TRBD1; size: few; V: TRBV19; J: TRBJ1-1; CDR3: CASSRSDRGQGTEAFF; DNA: TGTGCCAGTAGTCGTTCCGACAGGGGGCAGGGGACTGAAGCTTTCTTT
D: TRBD1; size: many; V: TRBV5-1; J: TRBJ2-7; CDR3: CASSLAQGAHNEQYF; DNA: TGCGCCAGCAGCTTGGCTCAGGGGGCGCACAACGAGCAGTACTTC
D: -; size: -; V: TRBV3-1; J: TRBJ1-1; CDR3: CASSPWDGGPEAFF; DNA: TGTGCCAGCAGCCCTTGGGACGGGGGACCTGAAGCTTTCTTT
D: -; size: -; V: TRBV2; J: TRBJ1-1; CDR3: CASTENFLMNTEAFF; DNA: TGTGCCAGCACCGAAAACTTTTTAATGAACACTGAAGCTTTCTTT
D: -; size: many; V: TRBV29-1; J: TRBJ2-1; CDR3: CSVPLTVNNEQFF; DNA: TGCAGCGTCCCCTTGACAGTTAACAATGAGCAGTTCTTC
D: TRBD1; size: many; V: TRBV6-5; J: TRBJ1-1; CDR3: CASRDQGVTEAFF; DNA: TGTGCCAGCAGAGATCAGGGGGTCACTGAAGCTTTCTTT
D: -; size: many; V: TRBV7-3; J: TRBJ2-1; CDR3: CASSFRQGTYNKQFF; DNA: TGTGCCAGCAGCTTTCGGCAGGGGACCTACAATAAGCAGTTCTTC
D: -; size: few; V: TRBV14; J: TRBJ2-3; CDR3: CASSRRDFSTDTQYF; DNA: TGTGCCAGCAGCCGGAGGGACTTCTCCACAGATACGCAGTATTTT
D: TRBD1; size: many; V: TRBV7-3; J: TRBJ2-6; CDR3: CASSPRGPGQAGANVLTF; DNA: TGTGCCAGCAGCCCCCGGGGCCCCGGACAGGCTGGGGCCAACGTCCTGACTTTC
D: TRBD1; size: many; V: TRBV5-6; J: TRBJ2-1; CDR3: CASSGDRGDEQFF; DNA: TGTGCCAGCAGCGGGGACAGGGGAGATGAGCAGTTCTTC
D: -; size: once; V: TRBV29-1; J: TRBJ1-5; CDR3: CCVGHGQGQPQHF; DNA: TGCTGCGTTGGCCACGGGCAGGGACAGCCCCAGCATTTT
D: -; size: many; V: TRBV20-1; J: TRBJ2-1; CDR3: CSAKWAAGNEQFF; DNA: TGCAGTGCCAAATGGGCGGCGGGCAATGAGCAGTTCTTC
D: TRBD1; size: many; V: TRBV20-1; J: TRBJ2-1; CDR3: CSAVSSDRVPYNEQFF; DNA: TGCAGTGCCGTCTCCTCGGACAGGGTACCCTACAATGAGCAGTTCTTC
D: -; size: few; V: TRBV7-8; J: TRBJ2-7; CDR3: CASSLASGRAYEQYF; DNA: TGTGCCAGCAGCTTAGCTTCAGGTCGTGCCTACGAGCAGTACTTC